Listed here are 23 T cell receptor beta chains from one sample, sequenced in a study of blood T cell repertoires in COVID-19. Sequenced by immunoSEQ multiplex PCR; TCRdb stores in-frame clones only, minus some. In the table there are some 300,000 clones, approximately 86% of which are singletons. Sequencing was done on a sample of peripheral blood. These receptors were taken from a woman in her 70s with COVID-19, enrolled during active disease.

This clone appeared once. The chain links TRBV9 to TRBJ2-3; tentatively, D is TRBD2 (6 bases). The CDR3 has 15 amino acids. The V end was cut by 0 bases, the J end by 5 bases, with 13 bases between. Germline CDR1 reads SGDLS; CDR2 reads YYNGEE. The CDR3 here is CASSVGTTERDTQYF. Here the CDR3 DNA reads TGTGCCAGCAGCGTAGGGACTACCGAAAGAGATACGCAGTATTTT.

The CDR3 DNA is TGTGCCAGCAGTTTATCGGGACAGGGGTTCACAGATACGCAGTATTTT. Translating it yields CASSLSGQGFTDTQYF. This sequence joins TRBV28 and TRBJ2-3; 10 nucleotides align to TRBD1. Germline assignment: CDR1 MDHEN and CDR2 SYDVKM. Trimming removed 1 base from V and 2 bases from J; junction bases left unmatched: 3. This CDR3 is built from 16 residues.

The J gene is TRBJ2-2, the V gene TRBV7-2; 7 bases fit TRBD2. This CDR3 has 17 residues. J gave up 6 bases and V 0 bases, and 10 bases lay outside the gene matches. In germline, CDR1 is SGHTA, CDR2 FQGNSA. The CDR3: CASSLASGVSGAGELFF. CDR3 nucleotides: TGTGCCAGCAGCTTAGCGAGCGGGGTGTCGGGCGCCGGGGAGCTGTTTTTT.

This chain uses TRBV19 with TRBJ2-7; D is possibly TRBD1 (6 bases). The V end lost 4 bases, the J end lost 4 bases, and 14 bases lay between the germline ends. Germline CDR1 and CDR2: LNHDA and SQIVND (reference sequence). This CDR3 contains 14 residues. CDR3 in DNA: TGTGCCAGTAGTAAGGCAGGGGTTAGGTACGAGCAGTACTTC. Encoded protein: CASSKAGVRYEQYF.

J is TRBJ2-7 and V is TRBV5-1; D may be TRBD1 (5 bases). In germline, CDR1 is SGHRS, CDR2 YFSETQ. V gave up 2 bases and J gave up 6 bases, with 18 bases separating them. The CDR3 contains 15 residues. In DNA, the CDR3 is TGCGCCAGCAGCTTTTCGGGTAGCCAGGGCGGCGAGCAGTACTTC. Protein sequence: CASSFSGSQGGEQYF. Drawing the rest from reference TRBV5-1 and TRBJ2-7, the complete variable domain is KAGVTQTPRYLIKTRGQQVTLSCSPISGHRSVSWYQQTPGQGLQFLFEYFSETQRNKGNFPGRFSGRQFSNSRSEMNVSTLELGDSALYLCASSFSGSQGGEQYFGPGTRLTVT.

Notes on this clone: The sample has other DNA sequences that encode this CDR3 too. This chain links TRBV24-1 with TRBJ2-7, with D possibly TRBD2 on 6 matching bases. Germline V lookup: CDR1 KGHDR, CDR2 SFDVKD. V was shortened by 3 bases and J by 7 bases, with 6 bases between the two germline ends. The CDR3 consists of 11 residues. The CDR3 region is CATSDRGEQYF. CDR3 nucleotides: TGTGCCACCAGTGATCGGGGGGAGCAGTACTTC.

The chain is built from TRBV3-1 (or the pseudogene TRBV3-2) and TRBJ2-7, with TRBD1 matching over 7 bases. V lost 3 bases, J lost 6 bases, and 8 bases stayed unmatched. The CDR3 extends over 14 amino acids. CDR1 is LGHDT, CDR2 YNNKEL, per germline (reference sequence). This chain's CDR3 is CASSHGQEYREQYF. The CDR3 nucleotides read TGTGCCAGCAGCCACGGACAGGAATACCGCGAGCAGTACTTC.

This clone came up many times. The CDR3 spells CASSFRDSLYEQYF. The CDR3 nucleotides read TGTGCCAGCAGCTTTAGAGACAGCCTCTACGAGCAGTACTTC. The gene calls are TRBV13 and TRBJ2-7, with TRBD1 as a possible D gene (5 bases). Deletions cut 3 bases from V and 3 bases from J, with 12 bases between. Germline loops: CDR1 PRHDT, CDR2 FYEKMQ (reference sequence). This CDR3 spans 14 amino acids.

This sequence joins TRBV6-6 and TRBJ1-6; 7 bases line up with TRBD1. V shed 1 base and J 9 bases; nucleotides not matched to a gene: 6. Germline CDR1 is MNHNY and CDR2 is SVGAGI (reference sequence). The length of the CDR3 is 15 residues. DNA for the CDR3: TGTGCCAGCAGTTACTTTGGGACAGAGGGTTCACCCCTCCACTTT. Translation: CASSYFGTEGSPLHF.

This rearrangement joins TRBV20-1 to TRBJ1-1; D is possibly TRBD1 (6 bases). The length of the CDR3 is 11 residues. Germline V gene sequence: CDR1 DFQATT, CDR2 SNEGSKA (reference sequence). Trimming took 6 bases from V and 5 from J, leaving 10 bases between them. The CDR3 protein is CSALRGTEAFF. CDR3 bases: TGCAGTGCCCTCAGGGGTACTGAAGCTTTCTTT.

The rearrangement uses TRBV5-5 and TRBJ2-7; possibly TRBD1 for D (5 bases). V was trimmed by 1 base and J by 4 bases, leaving 12 bases between them. CDR1 SGHKS and CDR2 YYEKEE come from the germline V gene (reference sequence). CDR3 length equals 14 residues. The CDR3 is CASSLRQGSYEQYF. CDR3 DNA: TGTGCCAGCAGCTTGAGGCAGGGATCTTACGAGCAGTACTTC.

The gene calls are TRBV2 and TRBJ2-7, with TRBD2 identical over 10 bases. Germline V gives CDR1 SNHLY, CDR2 FYNNEI. V trimming: 7 bases; J trimming: 5 bases; junction bases outside the gene matches: 11. CDR3 length equals 15 residues. The DNA for the CDR3 is TGTGCCAGCAAGGAAGCGGGGGGGCCCAAGCACGAGCAGTACTTC. As protein: CASKEAGGPKHEQYF.

V gene TRBV12-3 or TRBV12-4 combines with J gene TRBJ1-2; a weak D match, TRBD1 (6 bases). Trimming cost V 6 bases and J 5 bases, with 13 bases left between them. The CDR3 contains 13 residues. CDR3 nucleotide sequence: TGTGCCAGCAGCTTACAGGGAGGGTATGGCTACACCTTC. Encoded protein: CASSLQGGYGYTF.

CDR3 in amino acids: CASSHRGGTQYF. The CDR3 DNA follows: TGTGCCAGCAGCCATAGGGGGGGTACGCAGTATTTT. The rearrangement links TRBV3-1 (or the pseudogene TRBV3-2) to TRBJ2-3; TRBD2 might be the D (7 bases). The CDR3 has 12 amino acids. CDR1 is LGHDT, CDR2 YNNKEL, per germline (reference sequence). Trimming took off 3 bases at V and 8 bases at J, with 9 bases between the two ends.

This chain joins TRBV24-1 and TRBJ2-2; 8 positions agree with TRBD1. CDR3 size: 16 residues. The germline V gene has CDR1 KGHDR and CDR2 SFDVKD. Losses at the gene ends were 0 bases for V and 6 bases for J; bases not matched to a gene: 5. The CDR3 DNA reads as TGTGCCACCAGTGATTTGCGACAGGGGACCGCCGGGGAGCTGTTTTTT. Residues: CATSDLRQGTAGELFF.

With respect to this clone: Within the sample, other DNA sequences also encode this same CDR3. The V call is TRBV15, the J call TRBJ1-2; D remains unclear. V lost 0 bases, J lost 2 bases, and 10 bases lay in between. CDR1 is LNHNV, CDR2 YYDKDF, per germline (reference sequence). This CDR3 is 15 amino acids long. DNA of the CDR3: TGTGCCACCAGCAGAGACCGCGGAGGAAACTATGGCTACACCTTC. This translates into CATSRDRGGNYGYTF. The whole variable domain, filled in from reference TRBV15 and TRBJ1-2, reads DAMVIQNPRYQVTQFGKPVTLSCSQTLNHNVMYWYQQKSSQAPKLLFHYYDKDFNNEADTPDNFQSRRPNTSFCFLDIRSPGLGDTAMYLCATSRDRGGNYGYTFGSGTRLTVV.

The genes are TRBV5-4 and TRBJ1-1; 7 bases are shared with TRBD1. With V trimmed by 3 bases and J by 5 bases, 10 bases remained unmatched. The CDR3 has 15 residues. Germline V CDR1 and CDR2: SGHNT, YYREEE (reference sequence). The CDR3 here is CASSSPRGVRTEAFF. CDR3 nucleotides: TGTGCCAGCAGCTCGCCCAGGGGGGTGAGGACTGAAGCTTTCTTT.

The chain has TRBV15 and TRBJ1-4, with TRBD1 as a possible D gene (6 bases). Germline V lookup: CDR1 LNHNV, CDR2 YYDKDF (reference sequence). V was cut by 0 bases and J by 14 bases, with 10 bases left in between. This CDR3 has 12 residues. The CDR3 reads CATSRDWTALFF. The CDR3 nucleotides are TGTGCCACCAGCAGAGATTGGACAGCCCTGTTTTTT.

The chain recombines TRBV10-3 with TRBJ2-7, with a weak D call TRBD2 (5 bases). V was cut by 6 bases and J by 4 bases, with 10 bases left in between. The CDR3 loop spans 12 amino acids. CDR1 and CDR2 from the germline V gene are ENHRY and SYGVKD. As DNA, the CDR3 is TGTGCCATCAGGGGAGAGGGATACGAGCAGTACTTC. This sequence encodes CAIRGEGYEQYF.

The rearrangement joins TRBV5-1 to TRBJ1-2; no reliable D call. Trimming removed 0 bases at V and 7 bases at J, with 25 bases between. This CDR3 is 18 amino acids long. In germline, CDR1 is SGHRS, CDR2 YFSETQ. CDR3 region: CASSLESRAPGVTGGYTF. Written as DNA, the CDR3 is TGCGCCAGCAGCTTGGAATCGCGGGCCCCCGGGGTAACTGGTGGCTACACCTTC.

The chain couples TRBV5-6 to TRBJ1-1; 8 positions agree with TRBD1. The CDR3 consists of 15 residues. Trimming removed 5 bases from V and 2 bases from J; junction bases left unmatched: 8. The germline V gene encodes CDR1 SGHDT and CDR2 YYEEEE. The CDR3 DNA reads TGTGCCAGCAGTCTACCCAGGGGGCCCAACACTGAAGCTTTCTTT. Its protein product is CASSLPRGPNTEAFF. The whole variable domain, filled in from reference TRBV5-6 and TRBJ1-1, reads DAGVTQSPTHLIKTRGQQVTLRCSPKSGHDTVSWYQQALGQGPQFIFQYYEEEERQRGNFPDRFSGHQFPNYSSELNVNALLLGDSALYLCASSLPRGPNTEAFFGQGTRLTVV.

The chain couples TRBV27 to TRBJ2-1, with 7 bases identical to TRBD1. The CDR3 runs 13 residues. J was trimmed by 9 bases and V by 10 bases; bases with no gene match: 12. Germline CDR1 is MNHEY and CDR2 is SMNVEV (reference sequence). CDR3 nucleotide sequence: TGTGCCACCTTCGGGGACAGTACCACTGAGCAGTTCTTC. Protein: CATFGDSTTEQFF.

CDR3 DNA sequence: TGTGCCAGTAGTATCCGGACAGGGGGGACTGAAGCTTTCTTT. Protein product: CASSIRTGGTEAFF. This chain uses TRBV19 with TRBJ1-1; TRBD1 matches 10 bases. With 3 bases clipped from V and 5 bases from J, the junction kept 3 bases outside the gene matches. CDR1 and CDR2 (germline): LNHDA, SQIVND (reference sequence). CDR3 length: 14 residues.